The rows below give T cell receptor beta chains drawn from one sample of a study of blood T cell repertoires in COVID-19. Measured with immunoSEQ multiplex PCR; TCRdb has only the in-frame clones, and not every one. The sample has roughly 100,000 clones; around 88% are singletons. Sequenced material: peripheral blood. The receptors derive from a woman aged 80 or older with acute or convalescent COVID-19. CDR3s leave out the opening cysteine and the closing phenylalanine or tryptophan.

TRBV10-3 AISGTGGTEAF
TRBV18 ASSLDRGPTEAF
TRBV9 ATGRGPTGELF
TRBV5-1 ASSSPGTGAYEQY
TRBV5-1 ASSLVVTSGFNEQF
TRBV10-3 ATRTGLGNQPQH
TRBV4-2 ASSQEGAGNQPQH
TRBV7-9 ASSGRQGGIQY
TRBV5-1 ASSPGEFTDTQY
TRBV14 ASSPQVDTEAF
TRBV11-2 ASSLTVGPGNTIY
TRBV7-9 ASSPDRRQPQH
TRBV12-3/TRBV12-4 ASSLGSSYEQY
TRBV5-4 ASSLGQGRTDTQY
TRBV6-2/TRBV6-3 ASSYPLGLAGGRTDTQY
TRBV18 ASSQTPNTEAF
TRBV7-6 ASSLSTGMGTGAF
TRBV19 ASSIRRQGGQPQH
TRBV19 ASSDQGRAQETQY
TRBV6-5 ASRPDRLRQTQY
TRBV11-3 ASSQGLVYTGELF
TRBV15 ATSRGGTGDYEQY
TRBV9 ASSVGLGDYNEQF
TRBV4-1 ASSQEASGGAANEQY
TRBV6-1 ASSDRDRGSYEQY
TRBV6-6 ASRQTGFMNTEAF
TRBV5-1 ASSLVVSEGKLF
TRBV4-1 ASSNDFLGYEQY
TRBV5-8 ASSAAQRGGKETQY
TRBV11-3 ASSLGANTGELF
TRBV20-1 SASSQGAYGYT
TRBV7-9 ASSEPRTQGTEAF
TRBV6-5 ASSPALSGYT
TRBV3-1/TRBV3-2 ASSQAPDEQY
TRBV5-1 ASSLDIRGGPGELF
TRBV5-1 ASSREGSLNTEAF
TRBV15 ATSTDSQETQY
TRBV5-1 ASSALAGEQY
TRBV6-1 ASSQRGWGGYT
TRBV13 ASSLIELAGNTGELF
TRBV6-6 ASTWESRAYGYT
TRBV7-9 ASSSVPYNEQF
TRBV7-9 ASSIQGGPREQF
TRBV1 TALEQF
TRBV12-5 ASGLQRGGSNTGELF
TRBV11-2 ASAWGGGGSYNEQF
TRBV19 ASSLPKTGHNQPQH
TRBV7-9 ASSPRTGGLVELF
TRBV9 ASSVASGGAHEQY
TRBV15 ATSRGTVMNTEAF
TRBV19 ASSIQGLGNQPQH
TRBV11-3 ASSSNPDTQY
TRBV28 ASRQTGNYGYT
TRBV29-1 SVRDSVGEGYT
TRBV12-3/TRBV12-4 ASSRGNTEAF
TRBV5-1 ASSLLGQIVYNEQF
TRBV28 ASSFTGFDSPLH
TRBV2 ASSMEGGSVGELF
TRBV9 ASSLKGGEDSSYEQY
TRBV19 ASSIASGGGVDTQY